A selection of T cell receptor beta chains follows, all from one sample in a study of OX40 agonist ivuxolimab in advanced cancers. Sequenced by immunoSEQ multiplex PCR; TCRdb stores in-frame clones only, minus some. The data contain tens of thousands of clones, nearly 90% of them singletons. Sequenced here: CD4+ or CD8+ T cells sorted from blood, sampled in a trial of the OX40 agonist ivuxolimab. The source of these receptors is an adult with an advanced solid tumor such as melanoma, head and neck, liver or kidney cancer. CDR3s include the opening cysteine and the closing phenylalanine or tryptophan. The D gene is left open where the match is weak. Expanded clones get a size class; other rows say once, few or many, or leave the size out.

13 | . | . | TRBJ1-4 | TRBV28 | TGTGCCAGCAGAACCGGGGGGCGTGAAAAACTGTTTTTT | CASRTGGREKLFF
17 | once | TRBD2 | TRBJ2-5 | TRBV4-3 | TGCGCCAGCAGCCAAGATTTAACTAGCGGGGAGGGAGAGACCCAGTACTTC | CASSQDLTSGEGETQYF
15 | . | . | TRBJ1-5 | TRBV6-1 | TGTGCCAGCAACCTCGGACAGTATAGCAATCAGCCCCAGCATTTT | CASNLGQYSNQPQHF
15 | . | TRBD2 | TRBJ2-3 | TRBV7-3 | TGTGCCAGCAGTCCAGAGCGGGGCGGCACAGATACGCAGTATTTT | CASSPERGGTDTQYF
12 | . | . | TRBJ2-1 | TRBV5-4 | TGTGCCAGCAGCTCATACTACAATGAGCAGTTCTTC | CASSSYYNEQFF
15 | . | . | TRBJ1-1 | TRBV7-2 | TGTGCCAGCAGCGCCCTATGGAGTATGAACACTGAAGCTTTCTTT | CASSALWSMNTEAFF
14 | . | . | TRBJ2-1 | TRBV4-1 | TGCGCCAGCAGCCAGGGACCGAATGGTAATGAGCAGTTCTTC | CASSQGPNGNEQFF
15 | . | TRBD1 | TRBJ2-7 | TRBV7-2 | TGTGCCAGCAGCTTTGGAGACAGGGCAACCTACGAGCAGTACTTC | CASSFGDRATYEQYF
15 | once | . | TRBJ2-5 | TRBV9 | TGTGCCAGCAGCGTAGAAGCAGGGAATCGGGAGACCCAGTACTTC | CASSVEAGNRETQYF
14 | . | TRBD1 | TRBJ2-3 | TRBV5-1 | TGCGCCAGCAGCTTGAGTCAGGGGGCCGATACGCAGTATTTT | CASSLSQGADTQYF
12 | . | . | TRBJ1-5 | TRBV6-6 | TGTGCCAGCCGGGAGGCTGGTCAGCCCCAGCATTTT | CASREAGQPQHF
12 | . | . | TRBJ2-3 | TRBV7-9 | TGTGCCAGCCGACGGGGGCTGGATACGCAGTATTTT | CASRRGLDTQYF
14 | . | . | TRBJ2-7 | TRBV7-2 | TGTGCCAGCAGCTTAGACAGTTCCTCCTACGAGCAGTACTTC | CASSLDSSSYEQYF
10 | . | . | TRBJ1-4 | TRBV28 | TGTGCCAGCCGTAATGAAAAACTGTTTTTT | CASRNEKLFF
16 | . | . | TRBJ1-5 | TRBV4-2 | TGTGCCAGCAGCCAAGAGGGAGCTATCGGCAATCAGCCCCAGCATTTT | CASSQEGAIGNQPQHF
13 | . | . | TRBJ1-1 | TRBV11-3 | TGTGCCAGCAGACGCGACAGTCGCACTGAAGCTTTCTTT | CASRRDSRTEAFF
15 | . | . | TRBJ2-2 | TRBV18 | TGTGCCAGCTCACACAACCCCACGAACACCGGGGAGCTGTTTTTT | CASSHNPTNTGELFF
14 | . | . | TRBJ2-7 | TRBV13 | TGTGCCAGCAGCTTTCTAAGCTCTTTGGACGAGCAGTACTTC | CASSFLSSLDEQYF
15 | . | TRBD2 | TRBJ2-7 | TRBV7-2 | TGTGCCAGCAGCTTAGACCGGACTAGAACCTACGAGCAGTACTTC | CASSLDRTRTYEQYF
17 | . | TRBD1 | TRBJ2-3 | TRBV10-3 | TGTGCCATCAGTGAGAGCCAGGGACAGGGCAGGGTAGATACGCAGTATTTT | CAISESQGQGRVDTQYF
14 | . | TRBD1 | TRBJ2-5 | TRBV29-1 | TGCAGCTCCCGATGGGGACAGGGGCAAGAGACCCAGTACTTC | CSSRWGQGQETQYF
16 | . | . | TRBJ2-2 | TRBV11-3 | TGTGCCAGCAGCTTATCGGGACCGGCCCTCGGCGGGGAGCTGTTTTTT | CASSLSGPALGGELFF
15 | . | . | TRBJ1-4 | TRBV19 | TGTGCCAGTACCTCGACCGGGATAGTAGGTGAAAAACTGTTTTTT | CASTSTGIVGEKLFF
15 | . | . | TRBJ2-3 | TRBV30 | TGTGCCTGGAGGGGACTGGGGATTTCCACAGATACGCAGTATTTT | CAWRGLGISTDTQYF
15 | . | . | TRBJ1-2 | TRBV7-2 | TGTGCCAGCAGCTTATGGGAGGGATCAAACTATGGCTACACCTTC | CASSLWEGSNYGYTF
17 | . | TRBD1 | TRBJ1-1 | TRBV9 | TGTGCCAGCAGCGGAAGACAGGGGGCGGGTTTTGACACTGAAGCTTTCTTT | CASSGRQGAGFDTEAFF
11 | . | . | TRBJ1-2 | TRBV28 | TGTGCCAGCAGTTTTGCGCTTGGCTACACCTTC | CASSFALGYTF
12 | . | TRBD1 | TRBJ1-1 | TRBV7-2 | TGTGCCAGCAGTCGTTGGACAGGGGAAGCTTTCTTT | CASSRWTGEAFF
15 | . | . | TRBJ2-1 | TRBV5-1 | TGCGCCAGCATGAAGGCGGGCAGCTCCTACAATGAGCAGTTCTTC | CASMKAGSSYNEQFF
14 | . | . | TRBJ2-1 | TRBV6-4 | TGTGCCAGCTCCCTTAGTGGCTCCTACAATGAGCAGTTCTTC | CASSLSGSYNEQFF
14 | . | . | TRBJ2-5 | TRBV11-2 | TGTGCCAGCAGTCGCGCTGGCACCAGGGAGACCCAGTACTTC | CASSRAGTRETQYF
13 | once | TRBD1 | TRBJ1-2 | TRBV7-2 | TGTGCCAGCAGCTTAGGACAGGGTTTTGGCTACACCTTC | CASSLGQGFGYTF
12 | . | . | TRBJ2-7 | TRBV7-9 | TGTGCCAGCAGCCCGGACCTGGGCGAGCAGTACTTC | CASSPDLGEQYF
13 | . | . | TRBJ2-3 | TRBV27 | TGTGCCAGCAGTGTCCGGAGCGCAGATACGCAGTATTTT | CASSVRSADTQYF
15 | . | . | TRBJ1-4 | TRBV11-2 | TGTGCCAGCAGCTTAGATGCAGGGGACTTTGAAAAACTGTTTTTT | CASSLDAGDFEKLFF
18 | . | TRBD2 | TRBJ2-5 | TRBV5-4 | TGTGCCAGCAGGGGAGGGACTAGCGGGGGGACCACCCAAGAGACCCAGTACTTC | CASRGGTSGGTTQETQYF
13 | . | . | TRBJ1-1 | TRBV9 | TGTGCCACCGGCGGTGGGCCGAACACTGAAGCTTTCTTT | CATGGGPNTEAFF
13 | . | . | TRBJ1-6 | TRBV11-2 | TGTGCCACCGCCGGACGTGGTAATTCACCCCTCCACTTT | CATAGRGNSPLHF
15 | . | . | TRBJ1-2 | TRBV15 | TGTGCCACCAGCAGAGAGCCAGGGGTTTTCTATGGCTACACCTTC | CATSREPGVFYGYTF
16 | once | TRBD2 | TRBJ2-7 | TRBV9 | TGTGCCAGCAGCGTAGCCGGAAGCGGGGGGACCTACGAGCAGTACTTC | CASSVAGSGGTYEQYF
13 | . | . | TRBJ2-7 | TRBV27 | TGTGCCAGCATAAGGCAGGGCTCCTACGAGCAGTACTTC | CASIRQGSYEQYF
16 | . | . | TRBJ2-2 | TRBV6-6 | TGTGCCAGCAGTTACTCGTACCGGTCACACACCGGGGAGCTGTTTTTT | CASSYSYRSHTGELFF
14 | . | . | TRBJ2-7 | TRBV28 | TGTGCCAGCAGTTTGCGGGGTGGGGCCTACGAGCAGTACTTC | CASSLRGGAYEQYF
17 | once | TRBD2 | TRBJ2-2 | TRBV7-2 | TGTGCCAGCAGCTTAGCTTCGGGACTAGTACGCACCGGGGAGCTGTTTTTT | CASSLASGLVRTGELFF
16 | few | . | TRBJ2-5 | TRBV12-1 | TGTGCCAGCAGCTTTGTAGGACTAGCGGTACAAGAGACCCAGTACTTC | CASSFVGLAVQETQYF
14 | . | . | TRBJ1-2 | TRBV5-4 | TGTGCCAGCAGCTTGGAGTCTTCCCCCTATGGCTACACCTTC | CASSLESSPYGYTF
14 | . | . | TRBJ1-1 | TRBV7-2 | TGTGCCAGCAGCTTACAATACAGGCAGTCCCAGGCTTTCTTT | CASSLQYRQSQAFF
15 | . | . | TRBJ2-6 | TRBV7-3 | TGTGCCAGCAGCTTAGTAGGGAAGGGGGCCAACGTCCTGACTTTC | CASSLVGKGANVLTF
15 | . | . | TRBJ1-2 | TRBV19 | TGTGCCAGTAGTGTCCACGGGGACGTCAACTATGGCTACACCTTC | CASSVHGDVNYGYTF
11 | few | . | TRBJ2-2 | TRBV19 | TGTGCCAGTAGTATCTCCGGGGAGCTGTTTTTT | CASSISGELFF
17 | . | . | TRBJ1-5 | TRBV19 | TGTGCCAGTAGTATAGGGGGTCCCATGGAAGGCAATCAGCCCCAGCATTTT | CASSIGGPMEGNQPQHF
14 | . | . | TRBJ1-3 | TRBV28 | TGTGCCAGCAGCCCGGCGGGGGCTGGAAACACCATATATTTT | CASSPAGAGNTIYF
17 | . | TRBD2 | TRBJ2-3 | TRBV7-3 | TGTGCCAGCAGTCCCGGGACTAGCGGCCCCCGGGCAGATACGCAGTATTTT | CASSPGTSGPRADTQYF
15 | . | . | TRBJ2-7 | TRBV19 | TGTGCCAGTAGTTCTCAGGGTGTGTCGGGGAACGAGCAGTACTTC | CASSSQGVSGNEQYF
13 | . | . | TRBJ1-2 | TRBV28 | TGTGCCAGCAGACAGAGCCCTAACTATGGCTACACCTTC | CASRQSPNYGYTF